Listed below are T cell receptor beta chains from one sample, sequenced in a study of T cell responses to AZD1222 COVID-19 vaccine. Sequencing used immunoSEQ multiplex PCR; TCRdb keeps in-frame clones, though not all of them. The table lists just over 70,000 clones, 85% of them singletons. Sample: peripheral blood, taken on day 0 of AZD1222 vaccination. Receptors were obtained from an adult in good health. Both conserved end residues are part of each CDR3. The D gene is left open where the match is weak. Clone size is given for some rows only: seen once, a few or many times, or a class if the clone is expanded.

>TRBJ1-5|NA|TRBD1|18|TRBV24-1
TGTGCCACCGGGGACTACACAGGGGAGGGGATGAGCAATCAGCCCCAGCATTTT
CATGDYTGEGMSNQPQHF
>TRBJ1-2|few|NA|12|TRBV6-5
TGTGCCAGCAGGCGGGCGCCCTATGGCTACACCTTC
CASRRAPYGYTF
>TRBJ2-5|NA|NA|15|TRBV6-1
TGTGCCAGCAGTGAAGGTTTCGGGGGGCTAGAGACCCAGTACTTC
CASSEGFGGLETQYF
>TRBJ1-1|NA|TRBD1|15|TRBV18
TGTGCCAGCTCCCTACGTGACAGGGCCGACACTGAAGCTTTCTTT
CASSLRDRADTEAFF
>TRBJ2-5|NA|NA|12|TRBV18
TGTGCCAGCTCACCGAACCAAGAGACCCAGTACTTC
CASSPNQETQYF
>TRBJ1-6|NA|TRBD1|17|TRBV6-1
TGTGCCAGCAGTGAAGCGGCCCCAGGGGGGTTAAATTCACCCCTCCACTTT
CASSEAAPGGLNSPLHF
>TRBJ2-7|NA|NA|14|TRBV6-5
TGTGCCAGCAGTAACCTCCTAGGGTCTTACGAGCAGTACTTC
CASSNLLGSYEQYF
>TRBJ2-1|NA|NA|18|TRBV27
TGTGCCAGCAGTTTATGGCCGCCCTCGAAAGTCACCTACAATGAGCAGTTCTTC
CASSLWPPSKVTYNEQFF
>TRBJ2-3|NA|TRBD1|18|TRBV3-1/TRBV3-2
TGTGCCAGCAGCCGCGGGACAGGGTTTTCGATTAGCACAGATACGCAGTATTTT
CASSRGTGFSISTDTQYF
>TRBJ2-1|once|NA|13|TRBV3-1/TRBV3-2
TGTGCCAGCAGCCAAGCCCCTTACAATGAGCAGTTCTTC
CASSQAPYNEQFF
>TRBJ1-6|NA|NA|14|TRBV7-6
TGTGCCAGCAGCGCCCCTTTTCAGGGTTCACCCCTCCACTTT
CASSAPFQGSPLHF
>TRBJ1-6|NA|TRBD1|15|TRBV4-1
TGCGCCAGCAGCGGTTACAGGGGGCAGGATTCACCCCTCCACTTT
CASSGYRGQDSPLHF
>TRBJ2-1|NA|NA|12|TRBV27
TGTGCCAGCAGTCCAGGAGGGAACCGGTGGTTCTTC
CASSPGGNRWFF
>TRBJ1-1|few|NA|13|TRBV13
TGTGCCAGCAGCTTAGGGCGAGGGAACGAAGCTTTCTTT
CASSLGRGNEAFF
>TRBJ1-5|NA|TRBD1|15|TRBV19
TGTGCCAGTAGCCGGGGGACAGGGGGCGAACAGCCCCAGCATTTT
CASSRGTGGEQPQHF
>TRBJ2-1|medium-sized|TRBD1|13|TRBV10-3
TGTGCCATCAGCCCGACAGGGTACAATGAGCAGTTCTTC
CAISPTGYNEQFF
>TRBJ1-5|NA|NA|10|TRBV20-1
TGCAGTGCGCCGAATCAGCCCCAGCATTTT
CSAPNQPQHF
>TRBJ1-2|NA|NA|13|TRBV5-1
TGCGCCAGCAGCTTAGGGGCGCGAGGTGGCTACACCTTC
CASSLGARGGYTF
>TRBJ2-5|NA|TRBD2|15|TRBV5-1
TGCGCCAGCAGCCACGGGGGGACGGGAACAGAGACCCAGTACTTC
CASSHGGTGTETQYF
>TRBJ1-5|NA|NA|13|TRBV5-8
TGTGCCAGCAGCTTGAATGTGGGTCAGCCCCAGCATTTT
CASSLNVGQPQHF
>TRBJ2-1|NA|NA|16|TRBV5-1
TGCGCCAGCAGCTGGACCTCTAGGGTATCCTACAATGAGCAGTTCTTC
CASSWTSRVSYNEQFF
>TRBJ1-1|NA|TRBD1|16|TRBV6-4
TGTGCCAGCAGTCCCGGGACAGGGATTGTCGGCACTGAAGCTTTCTTT
CASSPGTGIVGTEAFF
>TRBJ2-7|NA|NA|11|TRBV5-1
TGCGCCAGCAGCCTCTTGGGGGAGCAGTACTTC
CASSLLGEQYF
>TRBJ1-1|NA|NA|13|TRBV18
TGTGCCAGCTCCCAAGGACAGAACACTGAAGCTTTCTTT
CASSQGQNTEAFF
>TRBJ2-2|NA|TRBD1|16|TRBV19
TGTGCCAGTAGCGGATACAAGGGACAGGGTCGCGGGGAGCTGTTTTTT
CASSGYKGQGRGELFF
>TRBJ2-3|NA|NA|16|TRBV1
TGCACCAGCAGACCCCTAGCGGGAAGAAGCACAGATACGCAGTATTTT
CTSRPLAGRSTDTQYF
>TRBJ2-7|NA|NA|15|TRBV6-5
TGTGCCAGCAGAACCAGGAGGATGATAGGCTACGAGCAGTACTTC
CASRTRRMIGYEQYF
>TRBJ2-5|few|TRBD1|15|TRBV15
TGTGCCACCAGCGACACCGGGACAGGGGCCGAGACCCAGTACTTC
CATSDTGTGAETQYF
>TRBJ1-2|NA|TRBD1|15|TRBV5-8
TGTGCCAGCAGCCCGGGCGGACAGGGGTGGTATGGCTACACCTTC
CASSPGGQGWYGYTF
>TRBJ2-7|few|TRBD1|15|TRBV10-3
TGTGCCATCAGTGACAGACAGGGGTTAAGCTACGAGCAGTACTTC
CAISDRQGLSYEQYF
>TRBJ2-5|NA|NA|18|TRBV7-6
TGTGCCAGCAGCTTACGTCAGCCTGCGGCTAGCTTCCAAGAGACCCAGTACTTC
CASSLRQPAASFQETQYF
>TRBJ1-4|NA|TRBD1|15|TRBV6-6
TGTGCCAGCAGTACCCAGGGGGGCAATCGGGAAAAACTGTTTTTT
CASSTQGGNREKLFF
>TRBJ2-2|NA|TRBD2|14|TRBV6-5
TGTGCCACTACGACTAGCGCGAACACCGGGGAGCTGTTTTTT
CATTTSANTGELFF
>TRBJ2-7|NA|NA|16|TRBV11-2
TGTGCCAGCAGCTCTAGGGGGACAAAAATGTCTATAAAGCAGTACTTC
CASSSRGTKMSIKQYF
>TRBJ1-2|NA|TRBD1|14|TRBV2
TGTGCCAGCAGTGAACGCGGGACAGGGGACGGCTACACCTTC
CASSERGTGDGYTF
>TRBJ1-5|NA|NA|14|TRBV5-4
TGTGCCAGCAGCTCGGGTGGCGGCAATCAGCCCCAGCATTTT
CASSSGGGNQPQHF
>TRBJ2-7|NA|NA|14|TRBV3-1/TRBV3-2
TGTGCCAGCAGCAAGGACAGTGGATCCTACGAGCAGTACTTC
CASSKDSGSYEQYF
>TRBJ1-2|NA|NA|13|TRBV7-2
TGTGCCAGCAGCCCCGCCGGCCCCTATGGCTACACCTTC
CASSPAGPYGYTF
>TRBJ1-6|NA|NA|12|TRBV27
TGTGCCAGCAGTTTAGGGTATTCACCCCTCCACTTT
CASSLGYSPLHF
>TRBJ1-1|few|NA|15|TRBV19
TGTGCCAGTATCTCCGGGGCCGATATGAACACTGAAGCTTTCTTT
CASISGADMNTEAFF
>TRBJ1-4|NA|NA|15|TRBV6-5
TGTGCCAGCAGCTTGACTGGGGCAACTAATGAAAAACTGTTTTTT
CASSLTGATNEKLFF
>TRBJ1-1|NA|NA|13|TRBV3-1/TRBV3-2
TGTGCCAGCAGCCATTATTCCCCTCCCGAAGCTTTCTTT
CASSHYSPPEAFF
>TRBJ2-2|NA|TRBD2|18|TRBV5-4
TGTGCCAGCAGCCCCGGACTAGCGGGAGGTACGAACACCGGGGAGCTGTTTTTT
CASSPGLAGGTNTGELFF
>TRBJ1-2|NA|TRBD1|15|TRBV7-8
TGTGCCAGCAGCTTAGGGAGTCAGGGGGCAGATGGCTACACCTTC
CASSLGSQGADGYTF
>TRBJ2-7|few|NA|15|TRBV19
TGTGCCAGTAGTCTCCATGGACAGACCTCCTACGAGCAGTACTTC
CASSLHGQTSYEQYF
>TRBJ2-7|NA|NA|14|TRBV6-5
TGTGCCAGCAGCTCGTCTGGAGTTCTCTACGAGCAGTACTTC
CASSSSGVLYEQYF
>TRBJ2-5|NA|TRBD1|16|TRBV5-3
TGTGCCAGAAGCTGCCCCTGGACAGGAGAAGAGCAGACCCAGTACTTC
CARSCPWTGEEQTQYF
>TRBJ2-7|NA|TRBD2|16|TRBV7-9
TGTGCCAGCAGCAACTTAATGGCGGGAGGGCGAAACGAGCAGTACTTC
CASSNLMAGGRNEQYF
>TRBJ2-7|NA|NA|14|TRBV11-3
TGTGCCAGCAGCTTAGCCGGGACGCCCCACGAGCAGTACTTC
CASSLAGTPHEQYF
>TRBJ2-7|few|NA|15|TRBV19
TGTGCCAGTAGTAGACGAGAGAGGAGCTCCTACGAGCAGTACTTC
CASSRRERSSYEQYF
>TRBJ2-3|NA|NA|13|TRBV24-1
TGTGCCACCAGTGATCTCCAGGAAGATACGCAGTATTTT
CATSDLQEDTQYF
>TRBJ2-7|NA|TRBD2|14|TRBV11-3
TGTGCCAGCAGCCCACTAGCGAGCTACTACGAGCAGTACTTC
CASSPLASYYEQYF
>TRBJ1-2|NA|TRBD1|15|TRBV7-8
TGTGCCAGCAGCTTAGTCTTGGGGACAGGGGGAGGCTACACCTTC
CASSLVLGTGGGYTF
>TRBJ2-5|NA|NA|13|TRBV12-3/TRBV12-4
TGTGCCAGCAGTACCAGGGAACAAGAGACCCAGTACTTC
CASSTREQETQYF